The rows below give T cell receptor beta chains drawn from one sample of a study of blood T cell repertoires in COVID-19. Profiling relied on immunoSEQ multiplex PCR, and the TCRdb table lists in-frame clones only, not all of them. The data contain about 120,000 clones, roughly four fifths of them singletons. Sequenced input: peripheral blood. The receptors here all came from a human donor in a cohort sampled during active COVID-19. Each CDR3 is given with its conserved first and last residue. D genes are given only for firm matches. Some rows have no size entry. The others give once, few or many, or a class for an expanded clone.

>once|TRBV7-2|TRBJ2-5|-
TGTGCCAGCAGCCAGGGGGCTGCGGGGGGGCCGAAGACCCAGTACTTC
CASSQGAAGGPKTQYF
>-|TRBV2|TRBJ2-7|-
TGTGCCAGTCTACAGGGATACGAGCAGTACTTC
CASLQGYEQYF
>-|TRBV5-6|TRBJ1-5|TRBD1
TGTGCCAGCAGCTACAGGGGGTCCAATCAGCCCCAGCATTTT
CASSYRGSNQPQHF
>-|TRBV2|TRBJ1-2|-
TGTGCCAGCAGTCGACAGATAACCTATGGCTACACCTTC
CASSRQITYGYTF
>few|TRBV19|TRBJ1-2|-
TGTGCCAGTAACCCTTCGGGGGGAGACTATGGCTACACCTTC
CASNPSGGDYGYTF
>once|TRBV3-1/TRBV3-2|TRBJ1-2|-
TGTGCCAGCAGCCAATCAGTGAACAGATACTATGGCTACACCTTC
CASSQSVNRYYGYTF
>once|TRBV15|TRBJ2-7|TRBD2
TGTGCCACCAGCCGTAGCGGGGCCGCCGACTACGAGCAGTACTTC
CATSRSGAADYEQYF
>once|TRBV7-9|TRBJ2-5|TRBD1
TGTGCCAGCAGACCCCAGGGGGCCCAAGAGACCCAGTACTTC
CASRPQGAQETQYF
>-|TRBV7-2|TRBJ2-3|TRBD1
TGTGCCAGCAGTCTGGACAGGCCAGATACGCAGTATTTT
CASSLDRPDTQYF
>-|TRBV12-3/TRBV12-4|TRBJ2-1|-
TGTGCCAGCAGTTTCGGACAGTACAATGAGCAGTTCTTC
CASSFGQYNEQFF
>few|TRBV13|TRBJ1-1|-
TGTGCCAGCACCCGTTGGGGGGGGAGCACTGAAGCTTTCTTT
CASTRWGGSTEAFF
>-|TRBV5-1|TRBJ2-2|TRBD1
TGCGCCAGCAGCTCCCAGGGACAGGGGGCGTCCGGGGAGCTGTTTTTT
CASSSQGQGASGELFF
>-|TRBV24-1|TRBJ1-2|-
TGTGCCACCAGCGACCGGGAGTCCGGTAGCTACACCTTC
CATSDRESGSYTF
>-|TRBV28|TRBJ2-1|-
TGTGCCAGCAGTGCCCATAGCGGAGATGAGCAGTTCTTC
CASSAHSGDEQFF
>-|TRBV4-3|TRBJ2-4|-
TGCGCCAGCAGCCAAGTTTGGCTTTCTGACATTCAGTACTTC
CASSQVWLSDIQYF
>-|TRBV9|TRBJ2-3|TRBD2
TGTGCCAGACCGGGACTAGCGGGGGGCACAGATACGCAGTATTTT
CARPGLAGGTDTQYF
>-|TRBV6-6|TRBJ1-2|TRBD1
TGTGCCAGCAGTTATGCGGAGGGGGCGTATGGCTACACCTTC
CASSYAEGAYGYTF
>-|TRBV5-1|TRBJ2-2|TRBD2
TGCGCCAGCAGCCCGGGACTAGCGGGGGGGCTAATTAACACCGGGGAGCTGTTTTTT
CASSPGLAGGLINTGELFF
>once|TRBV6-2/TRBV6-3|TRBJ1-2|-
TGTGCCAGCAGTGCCACGGGGGAAGGCTATGGCTACACCTTC
CASSATGEGYGYTF
>-|TRBV7-9|TRBJ1-2|-
TGTGCCAGCACCCTGGGGGGAGGGAATTATGGCTACACCTTC
CASTLGGGNYGYTF